This TCR beta chain came from a study of cytotoxic CD8 clonotypes in ibrutinib-treated CLL. Study results and limitations: Clonality was elevated at ibrutinib response and had returned toward baseline at progression.

Frozen PBMC stocks contributed roughly 2 micrograms of genomic DNA to the TCR beta libraries. On this clone: Its antigen is undetermined.

The V and J ends lost 7 bases and 7 bases respectively, with 16 bases between them. Per germline, CDR1 MNHNY and CDR2 SVGAGI (reference sequence). The CDR3 totals 13 residues. The protocol was immunoSEQ multiplex PCR, while the TCRdb copy is restricted to in-frame clones and leaves out a portion. The sample shows 15,000 to 20,000 clones, approximately 64% of them seen only once. This clonotype was sampled from a human donor with chronic lymphocytic leukemia. Sequenced here: PBMCs, sampled after 12 months of ibrutinib treatment. The genes are TRBV6-6 and TRBJ2-5, with D tentatively TRBD1 (5 bases). The CDR3: CASTIEPTGTQYF. DNA of the CDR3: TGTGCCAGCACTATCGAGCCTACAGGGACCCAGTACTTC.